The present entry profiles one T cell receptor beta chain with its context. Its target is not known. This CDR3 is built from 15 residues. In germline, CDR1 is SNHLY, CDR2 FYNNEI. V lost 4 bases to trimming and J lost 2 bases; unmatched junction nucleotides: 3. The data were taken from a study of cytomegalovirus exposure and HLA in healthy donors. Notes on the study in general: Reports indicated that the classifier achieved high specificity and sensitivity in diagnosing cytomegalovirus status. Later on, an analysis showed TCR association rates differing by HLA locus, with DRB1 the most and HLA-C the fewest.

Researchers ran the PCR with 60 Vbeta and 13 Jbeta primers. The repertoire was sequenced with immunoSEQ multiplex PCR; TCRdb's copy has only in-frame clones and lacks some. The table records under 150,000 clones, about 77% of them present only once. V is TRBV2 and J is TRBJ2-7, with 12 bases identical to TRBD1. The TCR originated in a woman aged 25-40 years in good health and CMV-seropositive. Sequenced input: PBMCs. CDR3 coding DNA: TGTGCCAGCAGTGGAGGGACAGGGGGCGCCTACGAGCAGTACTTC. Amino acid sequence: CASSGGTGGAYEQYF.